One and the same sample provided the 12 T cell receptor beta chains below, sequenced in a study of T cell responses to AZD1222 COVID-19 vaccine. Libraries were prepared by immunoSEQ multiplex PCR; TCRdb keeps only in-frame clonotypes and omits some of them. The sample yields some 130,000 clones, roughly 89% seen once. Sequences were derived from peripheral blood, sampled on day 0 of AZD1222 vaccination. The receptors here all came from an adult in good health.

The CDR3 DNA reads TGTGCCAGCAGCTTAGTTCCGGGGGGCTACTATGGCTACACCTTC. Residues: CASSLVPGGYYGYTF. This chain connects TRBV11-3 to TRBJ1-2; a weak D match, TRBD1 (6 bases). The CDR3 totals 15 residues. V was cut by 1 base and J by 3 bases, with 12 bases left in between. Germline assignment: CDR1 SGHNT and CDR2 YENEEA.

The chain has TRBV14 and TRBJ1-1, with no clear D. The CDR3 length is 13 residues. Trimming took 1 base from V and 7 from J, leaving 10 bases between them. The germline V gene encodes CDR1 SGHDN and CDR2 FVKESK. The CDR3 DNA reads as TGTGCCAGCAGCCAAGTTACGACCGGTGAAGCTTTCTTT. This codes for CASSQVTTGEAFF.

The chain joins TRBV7-2 to TRBJ2-2; 8 bases are shared with TRBD2. The CDR3 loop spans 15 amino acids. Germline V gene sequence: CDR1 SGHTA, CDR2 FQGNSA. V was pared by 6 bases and J by 3 bases, with 6 bases of the junction left unmatched. In DNA, the CDR3 is TGTGCCAGCAGGGAGTTTAGCGGGGACACCGGGGAGCTGTTTTTT. It translates to CASREFSGDTGELFF.

Note on this clone: The junction differs from germline at one of its ends, possibly a read error. The chain combines TRBV28 with TRBJ2-1, with D perhaps matching TRBD1 (5 bases). CDR3 length equals 12 residues. Germline CDR1 is MDHEN and CDR2 is SYDVKM. The CDR3 loop reads CASSLPRTPRLF. Written as DNA, the CDR3 is TGTGCCAGCAGTTTACCGAGGACACCGCGGCTCTTC.

The chain has TRBV27 and TRBJ2-7; TRBD2 matches 10 bases. CDR1 is MNHEY and CDR2 is SMNVEV in the germline V gene (reference sequence). The CDR3 has 17 residues. J was trimmed by 4 bases and V by 6 bases; bases with no gene match: 15. The CDR3 DNA reads TGTGCCAGCAGGCCCGCTAGCGGGGGCAGAACAGCTTACGAGCAGTACTTC. Its translation is CASRPASGGRTAYEQYF.

The genes are TRBV7-2 and TRBJ2-5; no clear D. This CDR3 contains 13 residues. V lost 8 bases and J 1 base, leaving 11 bases between the germline ends. Germline-derived CDR1 and CDR2 are SGHTA and FQGNSA. DNA of the CDR3: TGTGCCAGCTCAGCTTGGATCCAAGAGACCCAGTACTTC. Protein: CASSAWIQETQYF.

The rearrangement joins TRBV10-3 to TRBJ2-7; TRBD2 matches 8 bases. Germline V gene sequence: CDR1 ENHRY, CDR2 SYGVKD. The CDR3 totals 18 residues. The trim removed 5 bases at V and 0 bases at J, leaving 15 bases unmatched. CDR3 residues: CAISRTHTGTRVSYEQYF. Here the CDR3 DNA reads TGTGCCATCAGTCGTACTCACACCGGGACTAGGGTCTCCTACGAGCAGTACTTC.

The rearrangement links TRBV18 to TRBJ1-1; perhaps TRBD1 as D (6 bases). Trimming pared 10 bases from V and 6 bases from J, leaving 18 bases between. The CDR3 loop spans 13 amino acids. CDR1 is KGHSH and CDR2 is LQKENI in the germline V gene. The CDR3: CATLGGPSAEAFF. DNA of the CDR3: TGTGCCACCCTCGGGGGCCCCAGCGCTGAAGCTTTCTTT.

The chain carries TRBV5-1 and TRBJ2-2, with TRBD2 matching 9 bases. This CDR3 contains 16 residues. V trimming: 2 bases; J trimming: 4 bases; junction bases outside the gene matches: 6. Germline loops: CDR1 SGHRS, CDR2 YFSETQ. CDR3 in DNA: TGCGCCAGCAGCTTCTTAGCGGGGGTTAGCACCGGGGAGCTGTTTTTT. Protein: CASSFLAGVSTGELFF.

The V call is TRBV19, the J call TRBJ2-2; D remains unclear. The CDR3 sequence is 12 residues long. V gave up 1 base and J gave up 6 bases, with 3 bases separating them. Germline CDR1 reads LNHDA; CDR2 reads SQIVND (reference sequence). Here the CDR3 DNA reads TGTGCCAGTAGTATAGCCGCCGGGGAGCTGTTTTTT. Protein product: CASSIAAGELFF. The complete variable domain, with remaining parts taken from reference TRBV19 and TRBJ2-2, reads DGGITQSPKYLFRKEGQNVTLSCEQNLNHDAMYWYRQDPGQGLRLIYYSQIVNDFQKGDIAEGYSVSREKKESFPLTVTSAQKNPTAFYLCASSIAAGELFFGEGSRLTVL.

This chain connects TRBV3-1 (or the pseudogene TRBV3-2) to TRBJ1-3; 10 positions match TRBD1. In germline, CDR1 is LGHDT, CDR2 YNNKEL (reference sequence). This CDR3 is built from 15 residues. Trimming took 1 base from V and 6 from J; bases not matched to a gene: 3. CDR3 amino acids: CASSQGDRGVNTIYF. The CDR3 DNA reads as TGTGCCAGCAGCCAAGGGGACAGGGGAGTAAACACCATATATTTT.

The gene calls are TRBV19 and TRBJ1-2; D is unresolved. Germline V CDR1 and CDR2: LNHDA, SQIVND (reference sequence). Trimming removed 1 base from V and 4 bases from J, with 1 base in between. The length of the CDR3 is 11 residues. CDR3 sequence (DNA): TGTGCCAGTAGTATAGCCTATGGCTACACCTTC. It encodes CASSIAYGYTF.